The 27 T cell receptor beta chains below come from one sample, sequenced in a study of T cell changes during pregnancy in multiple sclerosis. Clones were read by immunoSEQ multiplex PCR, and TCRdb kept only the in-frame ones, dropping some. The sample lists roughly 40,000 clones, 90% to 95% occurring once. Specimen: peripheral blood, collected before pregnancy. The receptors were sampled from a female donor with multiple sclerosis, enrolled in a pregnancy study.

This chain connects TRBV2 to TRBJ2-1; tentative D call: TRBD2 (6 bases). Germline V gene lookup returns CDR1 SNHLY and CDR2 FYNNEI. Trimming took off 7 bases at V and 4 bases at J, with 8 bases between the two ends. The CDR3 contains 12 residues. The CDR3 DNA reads TGTGCCAGCATAGGAGGGTACAATGAGCAGTTCTTC. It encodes CASIGGYNEQFF.

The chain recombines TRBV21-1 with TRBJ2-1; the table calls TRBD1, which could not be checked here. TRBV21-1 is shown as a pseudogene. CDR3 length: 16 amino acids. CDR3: CASSKSKTDKPNEQFF. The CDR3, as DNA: TGTGCCAGCAGCAAATCAAAGACAGACAAACCCAATGAGCAGTTCTTC.

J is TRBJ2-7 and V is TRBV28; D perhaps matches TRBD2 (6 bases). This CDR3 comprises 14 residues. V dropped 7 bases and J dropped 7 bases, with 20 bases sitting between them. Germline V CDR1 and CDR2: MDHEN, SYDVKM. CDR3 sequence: CASNSGDSGGEQYF. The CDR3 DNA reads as TGTGCCAGCAACTCTGGGGATAGCGGCGGGGAGCAGTACTTC.

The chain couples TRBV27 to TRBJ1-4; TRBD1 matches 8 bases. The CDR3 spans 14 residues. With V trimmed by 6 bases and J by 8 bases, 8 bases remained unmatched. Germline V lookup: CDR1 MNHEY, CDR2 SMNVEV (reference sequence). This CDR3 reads CASRGTGGLEKLFF. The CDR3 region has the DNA TGTGCCAGCAGGGGGACAGGAGGTCTGGAAAAACTGTTTTTT.

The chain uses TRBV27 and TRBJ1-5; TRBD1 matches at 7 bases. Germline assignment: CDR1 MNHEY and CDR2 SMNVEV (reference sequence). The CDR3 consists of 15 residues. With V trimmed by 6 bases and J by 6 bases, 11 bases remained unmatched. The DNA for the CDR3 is TGTGCCAGCAGCCTAACAGGGGACCTCGGTCAGCCCCAGCATTTT. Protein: CASSLTGDLGQPQHF.

CDR3: CASRTGTGSTDTQYF. CDR3 nucleotide sequence: TGTGCCAGCAGAACCGGGACAGGCAGTACAGATACGCAGTATTTT. The genes are TRBV6-1 and TRBJ2-3; 8 nucleotides align to TRBD1. This CDR3 contains 15 residues. From germline, CDR1 is MNHNS and CDR2 SASEGT. The V gene end was trimmed by 6 bases and the J gene end by 3 bases; junction bases not matched to a gene: 8.

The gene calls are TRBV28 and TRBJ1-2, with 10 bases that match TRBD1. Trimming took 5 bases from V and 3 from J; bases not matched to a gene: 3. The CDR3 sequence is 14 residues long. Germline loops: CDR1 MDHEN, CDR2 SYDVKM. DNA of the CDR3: TGTGCCAGCAGTGTGGACAGGGGGTACTATGGCTACACCTTC. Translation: CASSVDRGYYGYTF.

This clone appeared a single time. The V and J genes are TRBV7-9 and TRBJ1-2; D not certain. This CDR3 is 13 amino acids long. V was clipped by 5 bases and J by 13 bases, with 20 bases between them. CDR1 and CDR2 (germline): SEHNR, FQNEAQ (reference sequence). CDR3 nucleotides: TGTGCCAGCAGCCCCTCCCTGTTTGGCAGTCTCACCTTC. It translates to CASSPSLFGSLTF.

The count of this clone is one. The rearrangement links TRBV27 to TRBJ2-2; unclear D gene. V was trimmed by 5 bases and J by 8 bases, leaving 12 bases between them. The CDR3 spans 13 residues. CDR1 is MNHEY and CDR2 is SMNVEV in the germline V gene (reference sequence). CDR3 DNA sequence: TGTGCCAGCAGTCGAAAGACTCGGGGGGAGCTGTTTTTT. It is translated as CASSRKTRGELFF.

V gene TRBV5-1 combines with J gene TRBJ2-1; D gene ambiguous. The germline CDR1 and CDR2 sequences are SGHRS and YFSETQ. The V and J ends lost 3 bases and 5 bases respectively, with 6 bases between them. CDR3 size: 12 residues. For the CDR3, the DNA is TGCGCCAGCAGCTCAGATAACAATGAGCAGTTCTTC. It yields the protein CASSSDNNEQFF.

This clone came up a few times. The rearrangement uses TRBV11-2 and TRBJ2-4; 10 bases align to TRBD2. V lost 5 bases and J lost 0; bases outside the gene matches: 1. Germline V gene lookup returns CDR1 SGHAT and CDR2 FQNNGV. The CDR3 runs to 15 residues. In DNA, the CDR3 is TGTGCCAGCAGCACTAGCGGGGTAGCCAAAAACATTCAGTACTTC. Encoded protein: CASSTSGVAKNIQYF.

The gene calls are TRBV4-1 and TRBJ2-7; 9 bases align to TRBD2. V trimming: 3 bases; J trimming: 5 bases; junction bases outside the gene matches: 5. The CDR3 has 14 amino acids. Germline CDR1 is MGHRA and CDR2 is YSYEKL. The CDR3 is CASSHVTSGDEQYF. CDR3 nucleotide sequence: TGCGCCAGCAGCCATGTGACTAGCGGTGACGAGCAGTACTTC.

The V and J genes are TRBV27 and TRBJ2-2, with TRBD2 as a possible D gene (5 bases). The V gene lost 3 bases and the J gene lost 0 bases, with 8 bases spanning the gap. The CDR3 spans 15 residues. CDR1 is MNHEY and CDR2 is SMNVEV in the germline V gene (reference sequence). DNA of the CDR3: TGTGCCAGCAGTTTTTTGGGAGCGAACACCGGGGAGCTGTTTTTT. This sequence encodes CASSFLGANTGELFF.

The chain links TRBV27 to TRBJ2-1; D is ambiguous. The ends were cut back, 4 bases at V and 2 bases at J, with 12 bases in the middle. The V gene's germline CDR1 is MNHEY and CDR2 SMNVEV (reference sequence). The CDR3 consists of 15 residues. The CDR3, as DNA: TGTGCCAGCAGTTCCCAGTCGGGTCCCTACAATGAGCAGTTCTTC. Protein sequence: CASSSQSGPYNEQFF.

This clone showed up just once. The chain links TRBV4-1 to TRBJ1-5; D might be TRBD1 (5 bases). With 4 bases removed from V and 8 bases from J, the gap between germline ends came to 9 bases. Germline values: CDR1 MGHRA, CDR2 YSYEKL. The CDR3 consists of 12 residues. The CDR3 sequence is CASSPEGEPQHF. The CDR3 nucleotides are TGCGCCAGCAGCCCCGAAGGGGAGCCCCAGCATTTT.

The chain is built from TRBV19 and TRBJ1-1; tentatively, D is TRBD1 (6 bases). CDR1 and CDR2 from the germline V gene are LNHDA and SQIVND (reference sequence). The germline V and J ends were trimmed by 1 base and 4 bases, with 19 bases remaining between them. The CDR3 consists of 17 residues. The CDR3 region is CASSIGLIQGRVTEAFF. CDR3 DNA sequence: TGTGCCAGTAGTATAGGCCTGATACAGGGACGGGTCACTGAAGCTTTCTTT.

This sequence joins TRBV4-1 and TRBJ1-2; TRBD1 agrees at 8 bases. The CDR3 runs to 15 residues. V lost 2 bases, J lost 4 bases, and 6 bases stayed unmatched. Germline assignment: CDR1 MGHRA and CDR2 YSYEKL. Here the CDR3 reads CASSQRTGQGYGYTF. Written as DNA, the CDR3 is TGCGCCAGCAGCCAAAGGACAGGGCAAGGCTATGGCTACACCTTC.

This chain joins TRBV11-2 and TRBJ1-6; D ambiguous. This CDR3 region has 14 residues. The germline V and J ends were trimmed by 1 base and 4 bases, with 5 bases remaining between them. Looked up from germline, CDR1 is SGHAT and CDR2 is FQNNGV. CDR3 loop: CASSLAQYNSPLHF. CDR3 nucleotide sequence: TGTGCCAGCAGCTTAGCCCAGTATAATTCACCCCTCCACTTT.

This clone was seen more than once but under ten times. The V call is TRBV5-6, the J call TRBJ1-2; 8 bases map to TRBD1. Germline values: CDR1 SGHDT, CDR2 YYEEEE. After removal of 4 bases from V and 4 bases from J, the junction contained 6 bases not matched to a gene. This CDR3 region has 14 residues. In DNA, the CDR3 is TGTGCCAGCAGCGTGGGACAGGCATCCTATGGCTACACCTTC. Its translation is CASSVGQASYGYTF.

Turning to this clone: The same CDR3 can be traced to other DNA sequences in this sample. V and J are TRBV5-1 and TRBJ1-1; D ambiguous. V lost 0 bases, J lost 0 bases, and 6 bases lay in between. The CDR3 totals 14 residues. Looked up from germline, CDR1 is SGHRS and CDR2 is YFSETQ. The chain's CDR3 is CASSLDSLNTEAFF. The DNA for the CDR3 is TGCGCCAGCAGCTTGGACAGCCTGAACACTGAAGCTTTCTTT. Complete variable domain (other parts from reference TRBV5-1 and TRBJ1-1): KAGVTQTPRYLIKTRGQQVTLSCSPISGHRSVSWYQQTPGQGLQFLFEYFSETQRNKGNFPGRFSGRQFSNSRSEMNVSTLELGDSALYLCASSLDSLNTEAFFGQGTRLTVV.

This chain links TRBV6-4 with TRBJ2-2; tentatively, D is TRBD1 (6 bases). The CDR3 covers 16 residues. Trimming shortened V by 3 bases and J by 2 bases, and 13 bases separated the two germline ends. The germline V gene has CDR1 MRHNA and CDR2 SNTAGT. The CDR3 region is CASSEAPGQNTGELFF. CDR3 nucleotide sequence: TGTGCCAGCAGTGAGGCCCCGGGACAAAACACCGGGGAGCTGTTTTTT.

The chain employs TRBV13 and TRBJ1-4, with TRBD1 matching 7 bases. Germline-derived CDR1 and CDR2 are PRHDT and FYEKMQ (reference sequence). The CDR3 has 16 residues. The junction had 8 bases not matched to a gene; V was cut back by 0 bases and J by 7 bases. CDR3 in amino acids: CASSLGRAGGVEKLFF. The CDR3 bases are TGTGCCAGCAGCTTAGGCCGGGCAGGGGGAGTTGAAAAACTGTTTTTT. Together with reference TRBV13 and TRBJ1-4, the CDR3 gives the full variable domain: AAGVIQSPRHLIKEKRETATLKCYPIPRHDTVYWYQQGPGQDPQFLISFYEKMQSDKGSIPDRFSAQQFSDYHSELNMSSLELGDSALYFCASSLGRAGGVEKLFFGSGTQLSVL.

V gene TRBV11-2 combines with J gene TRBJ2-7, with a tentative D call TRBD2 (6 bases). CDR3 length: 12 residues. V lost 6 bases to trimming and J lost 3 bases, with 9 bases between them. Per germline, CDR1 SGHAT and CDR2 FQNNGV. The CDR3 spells CASRRLDYEQYF. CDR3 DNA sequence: TGTGCCAGCAGGAGACTAGACTACGAGCAGTACTTC.

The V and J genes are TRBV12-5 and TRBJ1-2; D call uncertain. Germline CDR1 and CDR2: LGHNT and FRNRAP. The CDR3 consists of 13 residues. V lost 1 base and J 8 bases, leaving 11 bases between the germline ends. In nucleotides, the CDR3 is TGTGCTAGTGGTTTGGGAACTGAAATCGGCTACACCTTC. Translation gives CASGLGTEIGYTF.

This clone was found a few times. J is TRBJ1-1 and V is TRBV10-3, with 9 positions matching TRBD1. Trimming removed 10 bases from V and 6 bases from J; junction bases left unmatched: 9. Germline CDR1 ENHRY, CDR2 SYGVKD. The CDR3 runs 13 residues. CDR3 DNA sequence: TGTGCCACCTCCCAAACAGGGGGCTCTGAAGCTTTCTTT. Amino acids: CATSQTGGSEAFF.

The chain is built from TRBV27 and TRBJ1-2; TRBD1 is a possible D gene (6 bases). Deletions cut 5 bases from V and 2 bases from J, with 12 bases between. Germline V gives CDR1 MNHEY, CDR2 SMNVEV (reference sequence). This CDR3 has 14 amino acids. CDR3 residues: CASSPLRGNYGYTF. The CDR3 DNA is TGTGCCAGCAGTCCTCTTAGGGGGAACTATGGCTACACCTTC.

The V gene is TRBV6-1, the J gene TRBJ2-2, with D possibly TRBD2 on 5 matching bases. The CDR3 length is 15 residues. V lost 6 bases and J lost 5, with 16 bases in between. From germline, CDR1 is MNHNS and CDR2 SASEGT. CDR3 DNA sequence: TGTGCCAGCAGGAGACGGGGTGGGGAAACCGGGGAGCTGTTTTTT. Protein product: CASRRRGGETGELFF.